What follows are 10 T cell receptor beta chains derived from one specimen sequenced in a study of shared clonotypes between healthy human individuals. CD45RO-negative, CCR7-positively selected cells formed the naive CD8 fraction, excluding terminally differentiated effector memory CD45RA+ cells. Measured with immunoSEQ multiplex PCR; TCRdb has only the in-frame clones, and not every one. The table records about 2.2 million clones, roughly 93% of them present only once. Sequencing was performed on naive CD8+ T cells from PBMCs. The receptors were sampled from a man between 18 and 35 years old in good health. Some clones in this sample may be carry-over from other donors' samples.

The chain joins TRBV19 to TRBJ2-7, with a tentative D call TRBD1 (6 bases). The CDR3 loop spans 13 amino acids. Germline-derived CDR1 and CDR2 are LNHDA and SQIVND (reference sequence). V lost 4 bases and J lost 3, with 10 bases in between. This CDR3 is CASSTGQYYEQYF. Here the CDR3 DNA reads TGTGCCAGTAGTACCGGACAGTACTACGAGCAGTACTTC. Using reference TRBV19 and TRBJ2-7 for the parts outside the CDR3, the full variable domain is DGGITQSPKYLFRKEGQNVTLSCEQNLNHDAMYWYRQDPGQGLRLIYYSQIVNDFQKGDIAEGYSVSREKKESFPLTVTSAQKNPTAFYLCASSTGQYYEQYFGPGTRLTVT.

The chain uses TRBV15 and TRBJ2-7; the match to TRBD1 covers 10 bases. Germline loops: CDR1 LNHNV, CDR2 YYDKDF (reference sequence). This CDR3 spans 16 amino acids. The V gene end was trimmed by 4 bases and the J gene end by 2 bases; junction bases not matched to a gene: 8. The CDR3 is CATSNPSGTGAYEQYF. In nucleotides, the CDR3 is TGTGCCACCAGCAATCCCAGTGGGACAGGGGCCTACGAGCAGTACTTC.

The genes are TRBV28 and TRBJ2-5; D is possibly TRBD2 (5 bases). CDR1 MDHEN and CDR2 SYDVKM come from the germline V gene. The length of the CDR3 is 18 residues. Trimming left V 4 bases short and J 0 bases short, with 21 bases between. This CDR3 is CASSSAPRHREYQETQYF. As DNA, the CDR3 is TGTGCCAGCAGTTCCGCCCCCAGGCATAGGGAGTACCAAGAGACCCAGTACTTC.

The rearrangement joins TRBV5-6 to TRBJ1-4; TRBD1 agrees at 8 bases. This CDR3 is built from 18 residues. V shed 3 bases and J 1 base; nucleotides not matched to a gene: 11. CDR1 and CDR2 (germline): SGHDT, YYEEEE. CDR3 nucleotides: TGTGCCAGCAGCTCGGGGACAGGTCGTTGGGGAACTAATGAAAAACTGTTTTTT. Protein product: CASSSGTGRWGTNEKLFF. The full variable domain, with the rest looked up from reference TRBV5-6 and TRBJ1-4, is DAGVTQSPTHLIKTRGQQVTLRCSPKSGHDTVSWYQQALGQGPQFIFQYYEEEERQRGNFPDRFSGHQFPNYSSELNVNALLLGDSALYLCASSSGTGRWGTNEKLFFGSGTQLSVL.

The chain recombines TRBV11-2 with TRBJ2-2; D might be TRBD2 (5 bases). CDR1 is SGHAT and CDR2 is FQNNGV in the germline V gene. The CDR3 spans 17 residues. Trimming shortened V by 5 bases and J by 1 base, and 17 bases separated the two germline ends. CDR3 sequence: CASSPFRAGGNTGELFF. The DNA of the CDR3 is TGTGCCAGCAGCCCGTTCCGGGCGGGCGGGAACACCGGGGAGCTGTTTTTT.

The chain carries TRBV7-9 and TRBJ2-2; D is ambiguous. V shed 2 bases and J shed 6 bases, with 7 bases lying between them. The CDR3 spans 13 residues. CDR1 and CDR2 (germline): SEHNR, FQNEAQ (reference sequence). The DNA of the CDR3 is TGTGCCAGCAGCTTATCGACCCCCGGGGAGCTGTTTTTT. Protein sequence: CASSLSTPGELFF.

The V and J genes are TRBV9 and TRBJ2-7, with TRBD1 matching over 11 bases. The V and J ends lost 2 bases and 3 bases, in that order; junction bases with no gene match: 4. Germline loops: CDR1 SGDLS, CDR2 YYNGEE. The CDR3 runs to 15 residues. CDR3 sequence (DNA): TGTGCCAGCAGCGTCGGGACAGGGGGGATCTACGAGCAGTACTTC. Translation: CASSVGTGGIYEQYF.

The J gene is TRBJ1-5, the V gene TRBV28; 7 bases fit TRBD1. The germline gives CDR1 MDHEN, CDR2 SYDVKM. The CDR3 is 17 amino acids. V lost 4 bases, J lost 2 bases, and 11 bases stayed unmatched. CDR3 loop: CASSSARGGARNQPQHF. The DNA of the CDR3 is TGTGCCAGCAGTTCAGCCAGGGGGGGCGCGCGCAATCAGCCCCAGCATTTT.

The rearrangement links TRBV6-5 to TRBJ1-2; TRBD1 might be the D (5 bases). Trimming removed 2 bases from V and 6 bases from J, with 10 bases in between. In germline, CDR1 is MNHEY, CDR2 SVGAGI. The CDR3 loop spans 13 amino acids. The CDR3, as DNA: TGTGCCAGCAGTTACCGGAACAGGCATGGCTACACCTTC. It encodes CASSYRNRHGYTF.

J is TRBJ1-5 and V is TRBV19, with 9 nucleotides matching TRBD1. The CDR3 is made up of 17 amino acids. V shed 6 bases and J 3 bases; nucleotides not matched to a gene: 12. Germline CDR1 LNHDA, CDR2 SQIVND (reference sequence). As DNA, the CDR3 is TGTGCCAGTAGCTCCCCGGGACAGGGAGCGGTCAATCAGCCCCAGCATTTT. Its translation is CASSSPGQGAVNQPQHF.